The subject of this entry is one TCR beta chain. These data come from a study of blood T cell repertoires in COVID-19. Across the whole study: Acute and convalescent COVID-19 specimens originated in the United States, Italy and Spain.

Methods used by the authors: Nucleated cell number was recorded as an estimate derived from reference gene primer amplification. Repertoires were generated with immunoSEQ multiplex PCR, while TCRdb's copy carries only in-frame clones and drops some. V, J and clone size were drawn from that table, and D and trimming were deduced from the DNA. The sample shows about 200,000 clones, 80% of them seen only once. Deletions cut 5 bases from V and 8 bases from J, with 13 bases between. The CDR3 runs to 13 residues. Sequencing was performed on peripheral blood. The chain combines TRBV12-3 or TRBV12-4 with TRBJ2-1, with D possibly TRBD2 on 5 matching bases. This TCR was recovered from a man aged 55 to 69 with acute or convalescent COVID-19. The CDR3 reads CASSQDGLHEQFF. The CDR3 nucleotides read TGTGCCAGCAGTCAAGACGGACTCCATGAGCAGTTCTTC.